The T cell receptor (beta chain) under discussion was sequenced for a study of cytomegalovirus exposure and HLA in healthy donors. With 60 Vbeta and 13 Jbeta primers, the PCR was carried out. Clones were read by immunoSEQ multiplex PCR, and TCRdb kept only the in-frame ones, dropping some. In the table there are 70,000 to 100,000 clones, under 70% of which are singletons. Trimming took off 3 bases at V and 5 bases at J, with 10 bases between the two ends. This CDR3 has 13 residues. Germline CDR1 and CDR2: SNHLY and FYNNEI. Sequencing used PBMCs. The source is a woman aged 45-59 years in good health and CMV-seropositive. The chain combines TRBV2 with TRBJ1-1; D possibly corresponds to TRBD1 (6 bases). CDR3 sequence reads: CASSDRRGTEAFF. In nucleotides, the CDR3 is TGTGCCAGCAGTGATCGAAGGGGGACTGAAGCTTTCTTT.